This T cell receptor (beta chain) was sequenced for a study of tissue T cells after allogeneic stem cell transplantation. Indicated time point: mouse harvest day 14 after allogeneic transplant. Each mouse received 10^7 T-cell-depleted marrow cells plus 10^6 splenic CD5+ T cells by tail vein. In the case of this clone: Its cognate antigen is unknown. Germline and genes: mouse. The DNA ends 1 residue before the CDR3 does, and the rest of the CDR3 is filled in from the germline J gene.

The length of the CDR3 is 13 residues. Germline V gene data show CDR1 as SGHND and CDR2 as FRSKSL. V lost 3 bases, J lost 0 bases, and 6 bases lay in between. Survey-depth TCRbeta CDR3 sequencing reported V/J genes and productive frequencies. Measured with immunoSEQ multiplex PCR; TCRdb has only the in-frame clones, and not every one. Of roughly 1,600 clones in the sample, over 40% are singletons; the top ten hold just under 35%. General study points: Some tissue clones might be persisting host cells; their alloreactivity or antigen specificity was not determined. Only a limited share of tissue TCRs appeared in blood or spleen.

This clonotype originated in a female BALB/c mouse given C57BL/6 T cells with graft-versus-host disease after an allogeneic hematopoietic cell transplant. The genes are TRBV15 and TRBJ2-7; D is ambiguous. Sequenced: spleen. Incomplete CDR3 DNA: TGTGCCAGCAGTTTTACAGCCTCCTATGAACAGTAC. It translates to CASSFTASYEQY. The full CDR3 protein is CASSFTASYEQYF.